A single sample is the source of the 21 T cell receptor beta chains below, sequenced in a study of Ad26.COV2.S vaccination and SARS-CoV-2 variants. Treatment of the sample: roughly 18 received Ad26.COV2.S at low or high dose, single or two shots; five or six received placebo; per-sample allocation not given. Sampling was performed 63 days after the first vaccine or placebo injection. TCRdb's table, derived via immunoSEQ multiplex PCR, lists solely in-frame clones and lacks some. The sample includes some 480,000 clones, around nine tenths of them seen just once. Sequencing was performed on peripheral blood, taken in a trial of Ad26.COV2.S vaccine versus placebo. Source of these receptors: a person between 18 and 65 years old who received the Ad26.COV2.S COVID-19 vaccine or a placebo.

The genes are TRBV28 and TRBJ2-2; 10 nucleotides align to TRBD2. Germline trimming cut 1 base from V and 0 bases from J; bases unmatched to any gene: 5. This CDR3 region has 18 residues. Germline V gives CDR1 MDHEN, CDR2 SYDVKM. CDR3 residues: CASSLSSGRRANTGELFF. The CDR3 region has the DNA TGTGCCAGCAGTTTATCTAGCGGGAGAAGGGCGAACACCGGGGAGCTGTTTTTT.

The chain employs TRBV5-1 and TRBJ2-5; TRBD1 or TRBD2 may be the D gene (6 bases each). Germline CDR1 SGHRS, CDR2 YFSETQ. V lost 0 bases and J 7 bases, leaving 19 bases between the germline ends. This CDR3 has 16 amino acids. DNA for the CDR3: TGCGCCAGCAGCTTGGGGGCAGGGGACGGAGCGGGGACCCAGTACTTC. It encodes CASSLGAGDGAGTQYF.

The rearrangement links TRBV30 to TRBJ1-2; D gene unclear. The CDR3 loop spans 12 amino acids. The V and J ends lost 0 bases and 7 bases respectively, with 9 bases between them. Germline V CDR1 and CDR2: GTSNPN, SVGIG (reference sequence). CDR3 loop: CAWSVRGAGYTF. The CDR3 coding sequence is TGTGCCTGGAGTGTACGAGGTGCTGGCTACACCTTC. Variable domain in full (rest from reference TRBV30 and TRBJ1-2): SQTIHQWPATLVQPVGSPLSLECTVEGTSNPNLYWYRQAAGRGLQLLFYSVGIGQISSEVPQNLSASRPQDRQFILSSKKLLLSDSGFYLCAWSVRGAGYTFGSGTRLTVV.

V gene TRBV6-2 or TRBV6-3 combines with J gene TRBJ2-6; TRBD1 might be the D (7 bases). The CDR3 sequence is 21 residues long. V was pared by 6 bases and J by 4 bases, with 31 bases between. The germline V gene has CDR1 MNHEY and CDR2 SVGEGT. CDR3 nucleotide sequence: TGTGCCAGCAGCCTAGACAGGGACAAGGGACTCGGGGTTAGGGGGGCCAACGTCCTGACTTTC. Translating gives CASSLDRDKGLGVRGANVLTF.

With regard to this clone: Other nucleotide sequences in the sample specify the same CDR3. This rearrangement joins TRBV9 to TRBJ2-1; TRBD2 might be the D (6 bases). The CDR3 is 14 amino acids. CDR1 is SGDLS and CDR2 is YYNGEE in the germline V gene. V lost 0 bases and J lost 6, with 10 bases in between. The CDR3 region is CASSVGGTGNEQFF. In nucleotides, the CDR3 is TGTGCCAGCAGCGTAGGGGGGACTGGCAATGAGCAGTTCTTC.

The V gene is TRBV18, the J gene TRBJ2-7; the match to TRBD1 covers 9 bases. From germline, CDR1 is KGHSH and CDR2 LQKENI. Unmatched junction bases numbered 7, after V lost 8 bases and J lost 2 bases. The CDR3 is made up of 14 amino acids. The CDR3 sequence: CASSTGTGTYEQYF. CDR3 nucleotides: TGTGCCAGCAGTACCGGGACAGGGACCTACGAGCAGTACTTC.

V and J are TRBV5-4 and TRBJ2-7; TRBD2 agrees at 10 bases. V lost 4 bases, J lost 4 bases, and 2 bases stayed unmatched. CDR1 SGHNT and CDR2 YYREEE come from the germline V gene (reference sequence). The CDR3 is 13 residues long. The CDR3 DNA reads as TGTGCCAGCAGCCAGGGACTAGCGTACGAGCAGTACTTC. It encodes CASSQGLAYEQYF.

The V and J genes are TRBV19 and TRBJ2-7; TRBD1 aligns across 8 bases. The CDR3 runs to 14 residues. CDR1 is LNHDA, CDR2 SQIVND, per germline (reference sequence). V shed 5 bases and J 5 bases; nucleotides not matched to a gene: 8. The CDR3 is CASSLRDRGHEQYF. CDR3 in DNA: TGTGCCAGTAGTTTACGAGACAGGGGCCACGAGCAGTACTTC.

The rearrangement joins TRBV9 to TRBJ1-3; unclear D gene. The CDR3 length is 14 residues. From germline, CDR1 is SGDLS and CDR2 YYNGEE. V was clipped by 4 bases and J by 4 bases, with 12 bases between them. CDR3 loop: CASSPMTPGNTIYF. DNA for the CDR3: TGTGCCAGCAGCCCAATGACCCCAGGAAACACCATATATTTT.

This chain joins TRBV7-9 and TRBJ2-1, with TRBD2 as a possible D gene (6 bases). This CDR3 comprises 16 residues. V was pared by 0 bases and J by 7 bases, with 16 bases between. Germline V gene lookup returns CDR1 SEHNR and CDR2 FQNEAQ (reference sequence). CDR3 nucleotides: TGTGCCAGCAGCTTAGCGTCCGGTTTCCGGGGGAATGAGCAGTTCTTC. Its translation: CASSLASGFRGNEQFF. The variable domain in full, with the rest retrieved from reference TRBV7-9 and TRBJ2-1, is DTGVSQNPRHKITKRGQNVTFRCDPISEHNRLYWYRQTLGQGPEFLTYFQNEAQLEKSRLLSDRFSAERPKGSFSTLEIQRTEQGDSAMYLCASSLASGFRGNEQFFGPGTRLTVL.

V usage is TRBV7-8 and J usage is TRBJ1-5, with D possibly matching TRBD1 (5 bases). V was cut by 5 bases and J by 5 bases, with 22 bases left in between. CDR3 length: 17 residues. The germline V gene encodes CDR1 SGHVS and CDR2 FQNEAQ. The chain's CDR3 is CASSDQRAGRYHQPQHF. The CDR3 DNA follows: TGTGCCAGCAGCGACCAAAGGGCAGGGAGGTATCATCAGCCCCAGCATTTT.

This chain joins TRBV4-1 and TRBJ2-3; a possible D gene is TRBD2 (6 bases). This CDR3 spans 15 amino acids. Per the germline V gene, CDR1 is MGHRA and CDR2 is YSYEKL. The germline V and J ends were trimmed by 0 bases and 6 bases, with 13 bases remaining between them. CDR3 amino acids: CASSQDRLGGDTQYF. DNA of the CDR3: TGCGCCAGCAGCCAAGATCGACTTGGGGGGGATACGCAGTATTTT.

This clone was seen a handful of times. This chain uses TRBV5-8 with TRBJ1-1, with D uncertain. This CDR3 is built from 14 residues. Germline lookup yields CDR1 SGHTS and CDR2 YDEGEE. V lost 0 bases, J lost 5 bases, and 11 bases lay in between. In DNA form, the CDR3 reads TGTGCCAGCAGCTTGGGTGTCGGACGGACTGAAGCTTTCTTT. The encoded protein is CASSLGVGRTEAFF.

This clone was counted between two and nine times. The rearrangement joins TRBV28 to TRBJ1-4, with no clear D. This CDR3 spans 12 amino acids. CDR1 is MDHEN, CDR2 SYDVKM, per germline. Trimming shortened V by 10 bases and J by 8 bases, and 14 bases separated the two germline ends. CDR3 in amino acids: CATIGSREKLFF. In nucleotides, the CDR3 is TGTGCCACCATAGGGAGTCGCGAAAAACTGTTTTTT.

This clone was observed a single time. The CDR3 protein is CATRGITGTGTYEQYF. Here the CDR3 DNA reads TGTGCCACCAGGGGGATAACCGGGACAGGGACCTACGAGCAGTACTTC. This chain links TRBV25-1 with TRBJ2-7; 9 nucleotides align to TRBD1. The CDR3 has 16 amino acids. Looked up from germline, CDR1 is MGHDK and CDR2 is SYGVNS. Germline trimming cut 10 bases from V and 2 bases from J; bases unmatched to any gene: 15.

This sequence joins TRBV28 and TRBJ2-2, with D tentatively TRBD1 (5 bases). V was shortened by 7 bases and J by 1 base, with 13 bases between the two germline ends. CDR1 is MDHEN and CDR2 is SYDVKM in the germline V gene. The CDR3 loop spans 15 amino acids. CDR3 region: CASTIDSRNTGELFF. In nucleotides, the CDR3 is TGTGCCAGCACCATAGACAGTAGGAACACCGGGGAGCTGTTTTTT.

This clone was counted a few times. J is TRBJ2-7 and V is TRBV28; TRBD1 might be the D (5 bases). This CDR3 region has 14 residues. V gave up 3 bases and J gave up 3 bases, with 12 bases separating them. Looked up from germline, CDR1 is MDHEN and CDR2 is SYDVKM. CDR3 nucleotide sequence: TGTGCCAGCAGTTTCGTACAGGCGAGCTACGAGCAGTACTTC. This gives the protein CASSFVQASYEQYF.

The rearrangement links TRBV18 to TRBJ1-1; a weak D match, TRBD1 (5 bases). The germline V and J ends were trimmed by 2 bases and 8 bases, with 9 bases remaining between them. The CDR3 spans 12 residues. Germline loops: CDR1 KGHSH, CDR2 LQKENI. The CDR3 nucleotides read TGTGCCAGCTCACCAGGGGGACGGGAAGCTTTCTTT. This codes for CASSPGGREAFF.

The chain has TRBV28 and TRBJ1-1, with 8 bases that match TRBD1. V shed 5 bases and J 1 base; nucleotides not matched to a gene: 9. CDR3 size: 16 residues. The germline CDR1 and CDR2 sequences are MDHEN and SYDVKM. The CDR3, as DNA: TGTGCCAGCAGTCCCCGACAGGGGATACGGAACACTGAAGCTTTCTTT. It codes for CASSPRQGIRNTEAFF.

This clone showed up just once. The chain is built from TRBV5-1 and TRBJ1-6; 9 bases map to TRBD1. Trimming cost V 4 bases and J 6 bases; bases outside gene matches: 20. The CDR3 is 20 residues long. CDR1 and CDR2 (germline): SGHRS, YFSETQ. DNA of the CDR3: TGCGCCAGCAGCCTCTCGCGCGCCGGTGGGGGACAGGGCCCTAATTCACCCCTCCACTTT. Protein product: CASSLSRAGGGQGPNSPLHF.

This chain links TRBV5-5 with TRBJ1-4; D gene uncertain. The V gene's germline CDR1 is SGHKS and CDR2 YYEKEE (reference sequence). Between the trimmed V and J ends, which lost 0 bases and 5 bases, there was a span of 20 bases. The CDR3 runs 18 residues. CDR3 amino acids: CASSLAPGMAATNEKLFF. The CDR3 DNA sequence: TGTGCCAGCAGCTTGGCCCCCGGGATGGCCGCCACGAATGAAAAACTGTTTTTT.